This TCR beta chain was identified in a study of control samples from healthy donors and cancer patients. Repertoires were generated with immunoSEQ multiplex PCR, while TCRdb's copy carries only in-frame clones and drops some. The sample carries about 140,000 clones, roughly 92% recorded once. In germline, CDR1 is SGHVS, CDR2 FQNEAQ. V dropped 5 bases and J dropped 0 bases, with 14 bases sitting between them. CDR3 size: 17 residues. This sequence was found in a man aged 35 to 55 in good health. The chain carries TRBV7-8 and TRBJ1-6, with D uncertain. The sample consisted of blood. The CDR3 here is CASSQHTRSSYNSPLHF. CDR3 DNA: TGTGCCAGCAGCCAGCACACCAGGAGCTCCTATAATTCACCCCTCCACTTT.